This T cell receptor (beta chain) was recorded in a study of CD8 T cells in Susac syndrome. Trimming took 6 bases from V and 4 from J; bases not matched to a gene: 4. This CDR3 is built from 14 residues. Germline V gene data show CDR1 as SNHLY and CDR2 as FYNNEI. FACS was used to enrich TEMRA cells, whereas the CD8+ and CD4+ T cells were obtained by negative isolation. Random hexamers were used to reverse transcribe the RNA input (about 0.5 to 1 ug). It was immunoSEQ multiplex PCR that amplified TCR beta CDR3 across 54 Vbeta and 13 Jbeta. One entry per CDR3 protein results from TCRdb running MiXCR on the immunoSEQ multiplex PCR reads. The sample has 95,000 to 150,000 distinct CDR3 sequences, 96% seen once.

Sequenced sample: CD4+ T cells from PBMCs. The clonotype was recovered from a human donor with Susac syndrome. J is TRBJ2-1 and V is TRBV2; 9 bases agree with TRBD2. The CDR3 loop is CASRNSGRYNEQFF. The CDR3 DNA is TGTGCCAGCAGGAATAGCGGGAGATACAATGAGCAGTTCTTC.